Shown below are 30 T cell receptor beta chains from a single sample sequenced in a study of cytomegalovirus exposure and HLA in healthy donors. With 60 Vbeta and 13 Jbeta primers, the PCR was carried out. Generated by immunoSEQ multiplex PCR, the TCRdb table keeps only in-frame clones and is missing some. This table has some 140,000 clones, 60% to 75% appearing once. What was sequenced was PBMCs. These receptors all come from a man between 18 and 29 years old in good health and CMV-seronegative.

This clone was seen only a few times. The CDR3 DNA sequence: TGTGCCAGCAGTGACGAGGCAGGGGTTGGCAATGAGCAGTTCTTC. It encodes CASSDEAGVGNEQFF. The chain has TRBV6-4 and TRBJ2-1; D possibly corresponds to TRBD1 (6 bases). The V end lost 2 bases, the J end lost 6 bases, and 14 bases lay between the germline ends. CDR1 and CDR2 (germline): MRHNA, SNTAGT. The CDR3 is 15 residues long.

CDR3 amino acids: CASLGVKRESYEQYV. The CDR3 DNA reads as TGTGCCAGCTTGGGCGTAAAGCGGGAAAGCTACGAGCAGTACGTC. V and J are TRBV5-4 and TRBJ2-7; 7 nucleotides line up with TRBD2. CDR3 length: 15 residues. J was trimmed by 3 bases and V by 7 bases; bases with no gene match: 13. Germline lookup yields CDR1 SGHNT and CDR2 YYREEE (reference sequence).

In nucleotides, the CDR3 is TGTGCCAGCAGTTTATTTCGACTAGCGGTACCCCCCGAGCAGTACTTC. Its translation is CASSLFRLAVPPEQYF. The chain couples TRBV27 to TRBJ2-7; 9 positions agree with TRBD2. From germline, CDR1 is MNHEY and CDR2 SMNVEV (reference sequence). Trimming took 1 base from V and 6 from J; bases not matched to a gene: 10. There are 16 residues in the CDR3.

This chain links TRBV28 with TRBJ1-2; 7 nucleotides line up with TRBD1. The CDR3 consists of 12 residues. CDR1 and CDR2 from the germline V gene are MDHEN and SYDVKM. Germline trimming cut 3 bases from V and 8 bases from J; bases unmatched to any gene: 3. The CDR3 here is CASSFQGQGYTF. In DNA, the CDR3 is TGTGCCAGCAGTTTCCAGGGACAGGGCTACACCTTC.

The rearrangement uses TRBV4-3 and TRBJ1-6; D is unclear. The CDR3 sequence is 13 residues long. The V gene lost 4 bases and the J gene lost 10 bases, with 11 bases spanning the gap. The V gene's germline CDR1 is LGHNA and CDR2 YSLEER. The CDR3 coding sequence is TGCGCCAGCAGCCCCGAGACTGTGTCACCCCTCCACTTT. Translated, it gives CASSPETVSPLHF.

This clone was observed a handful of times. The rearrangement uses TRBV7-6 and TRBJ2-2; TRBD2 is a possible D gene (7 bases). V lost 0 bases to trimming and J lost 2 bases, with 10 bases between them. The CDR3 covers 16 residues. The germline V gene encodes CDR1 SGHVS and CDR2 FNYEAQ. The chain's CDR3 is CASSLAAGANTGELFF. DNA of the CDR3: TGTGCCAGCAGCTTAGCGGCGGGGGCCAACACCGGGGAGCTGTTTTTT.

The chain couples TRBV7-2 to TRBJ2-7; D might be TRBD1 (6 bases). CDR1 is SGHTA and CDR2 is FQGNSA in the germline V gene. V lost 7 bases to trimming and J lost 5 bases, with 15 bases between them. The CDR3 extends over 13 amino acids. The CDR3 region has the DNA TGTGCCAGCACCTTTACCCCAGGGGACGAGCAGTACTTC. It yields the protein CASTFTPGDEQYF.

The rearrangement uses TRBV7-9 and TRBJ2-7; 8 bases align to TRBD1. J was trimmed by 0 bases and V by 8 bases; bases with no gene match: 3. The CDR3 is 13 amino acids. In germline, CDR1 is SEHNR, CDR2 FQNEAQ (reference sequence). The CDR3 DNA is TGTGCCAGCCAGACAGGGGTCTCCTACGAGCAGTACTTC. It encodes CASQTGVSYEQYF.

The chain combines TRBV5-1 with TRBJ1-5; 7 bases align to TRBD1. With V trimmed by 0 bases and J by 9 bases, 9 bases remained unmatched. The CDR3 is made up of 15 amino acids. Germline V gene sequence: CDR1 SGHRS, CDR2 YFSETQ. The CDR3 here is CASSLEPGGERPQHF. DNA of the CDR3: TGCGCCAGCAGCTTGGAACCAGGGGGTGAAAGGCCCCAGCATTTT.

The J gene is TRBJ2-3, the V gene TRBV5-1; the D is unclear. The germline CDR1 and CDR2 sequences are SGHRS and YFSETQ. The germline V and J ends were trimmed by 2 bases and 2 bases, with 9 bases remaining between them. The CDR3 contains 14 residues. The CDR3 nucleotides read TGCGCCAGCAGCTTTTATAGTCCCACAGATACGCAGTATTTT. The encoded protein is CASSFYSPTDTQYF.

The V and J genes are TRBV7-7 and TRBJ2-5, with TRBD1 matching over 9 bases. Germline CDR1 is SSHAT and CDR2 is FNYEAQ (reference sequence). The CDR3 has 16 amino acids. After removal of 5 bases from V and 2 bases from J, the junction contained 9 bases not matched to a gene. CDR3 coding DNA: TGTGCCAGCAGCCCACCCGGGACAGGGTGGCAAGAGACCCAGTACTTC. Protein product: CASSPPGTGWQETQYF.

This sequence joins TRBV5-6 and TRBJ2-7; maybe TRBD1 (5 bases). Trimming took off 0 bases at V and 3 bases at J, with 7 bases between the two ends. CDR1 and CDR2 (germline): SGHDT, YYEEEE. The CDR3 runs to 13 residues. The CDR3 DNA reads TGTGCCAGCAGCTTGGTAAGGGGCTACGAGCAGTACGTC. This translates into CASSLVRGYEQYV.

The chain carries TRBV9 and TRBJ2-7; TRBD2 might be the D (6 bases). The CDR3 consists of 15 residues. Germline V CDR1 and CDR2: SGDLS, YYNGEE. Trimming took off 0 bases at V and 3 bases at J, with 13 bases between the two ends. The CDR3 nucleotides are TGTGCCAGCAGCGTAGCAGGAGGGCAGCTCTACGAGCAGTACTTC. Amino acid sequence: CASSVAGGQLYEQYF.

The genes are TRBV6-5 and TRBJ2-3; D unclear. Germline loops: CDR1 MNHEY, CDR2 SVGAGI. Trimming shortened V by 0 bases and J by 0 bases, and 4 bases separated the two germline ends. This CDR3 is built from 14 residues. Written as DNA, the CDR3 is TGTGCCAGCAGTTACTCCCAAAGCACAGATACGCAGTATTTT. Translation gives CASSYSQSTDTQYF.

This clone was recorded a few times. CDR3 DNA: TGTGCCAGCAGCGAAGGGACAGGGGGTGACGAGCAGTACTTC. Its protein product is CASSEGTGGDEQYF. This chain links TRBV5-4 with TRBJ2-7, with TRBD1 matching 11 bases. The CDR3 length is 14 residues. Germline-derived CDR1 and CDR2 are SGHNT and YYREEE (reference sequence). Trimming cost V 4 bases and J 5 bases; bases outside gene matches: 5.

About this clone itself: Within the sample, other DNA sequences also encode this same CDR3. The chain's CDR3 is CASSPRQGNYGYTF. CDR3 nucleotide sequence: TGTGCCAGCAGCCCCCGACAGGGTAACTATGGCTACACCTTC. This sequence joins TRBV6-5 and TRBJ1-2; TRBD1 matches at 7 bases. Germline V gives CDR1 MNHEY, CDR2 SVGAGI. Trimming cost V 6 bases and J 1 base; bases outside gene matches: 5. The CDR3 runs to 14 residues.

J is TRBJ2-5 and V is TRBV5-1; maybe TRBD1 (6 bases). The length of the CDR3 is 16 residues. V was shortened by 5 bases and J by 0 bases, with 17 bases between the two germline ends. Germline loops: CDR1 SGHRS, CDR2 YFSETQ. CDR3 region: CASSTPIQGYQETQYF. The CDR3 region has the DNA TGCGCCAGCAGTACTCCCATACAGGGCTACCAAGAGACCCAGTACTTC.

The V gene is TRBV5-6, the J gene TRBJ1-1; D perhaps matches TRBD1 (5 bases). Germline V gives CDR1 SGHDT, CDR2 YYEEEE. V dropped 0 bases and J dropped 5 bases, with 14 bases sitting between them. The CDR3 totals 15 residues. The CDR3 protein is CASSLGAAGGTEAFF. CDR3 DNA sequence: TGTGCCAGCAGCTTGGGTGCAGCGGGGGGGACTGAAGCTTTCTTT.

The CDR3 nucleotides read TGCGCCAGCAGCCAAGGCGATCTAGGTAGCTATGGCTACACCTTC. Its translation is CASSQGDLGSYGYTF. This chain joins TRBV4-1 and TRBJ1-2; D ambiguous. Trimming shortened V by 1 base and J by 4 bases, and 13 bases separated the two germline ends. Germline V lookup: CDR1 MGHRA, CDR2 YSYEKL. The length of the CDR3 is 15 residues.

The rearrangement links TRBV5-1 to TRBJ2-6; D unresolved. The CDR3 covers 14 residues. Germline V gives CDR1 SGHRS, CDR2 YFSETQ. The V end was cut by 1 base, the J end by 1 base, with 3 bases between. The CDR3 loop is CASSLLSGANVLTF. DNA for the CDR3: TGCGCCAGCAGCTTGCTATCTGGGGCCAACGTCCTGACTTTC.

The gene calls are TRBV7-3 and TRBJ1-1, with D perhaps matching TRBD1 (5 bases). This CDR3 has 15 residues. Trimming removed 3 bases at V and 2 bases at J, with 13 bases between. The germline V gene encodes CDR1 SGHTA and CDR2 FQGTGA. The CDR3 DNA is TGTGCCAGCAGCTTGTACAGCGGGGGAAACACTGAAGCTTTCTTT. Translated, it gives CASSLYSGGNTEAFF.

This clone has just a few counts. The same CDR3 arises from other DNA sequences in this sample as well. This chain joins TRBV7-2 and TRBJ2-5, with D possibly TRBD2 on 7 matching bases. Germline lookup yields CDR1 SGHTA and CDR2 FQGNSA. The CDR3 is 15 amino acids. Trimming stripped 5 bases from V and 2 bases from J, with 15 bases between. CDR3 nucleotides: TGTGCCAGCAGCCTCGGCGGGGGCCCACAAGAGACCCAGTACTTC. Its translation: CASSLGGGPQETQYF.

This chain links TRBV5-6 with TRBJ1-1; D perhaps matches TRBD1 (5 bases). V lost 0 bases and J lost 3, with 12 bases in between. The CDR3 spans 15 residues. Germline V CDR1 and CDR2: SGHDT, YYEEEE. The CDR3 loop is CASSLAAGRDTEAFF. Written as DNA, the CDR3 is TGTGCCAGCAGCTTGGCCGCAGGGAGGGACACTGAAGCTTTCTTT.

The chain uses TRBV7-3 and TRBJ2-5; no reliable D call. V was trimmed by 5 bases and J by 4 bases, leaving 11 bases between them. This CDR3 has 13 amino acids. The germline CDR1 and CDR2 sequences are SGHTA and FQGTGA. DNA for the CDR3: TGTGCCAGCAGCGCCACCCGCGGAGAGACCCAGTACTTC. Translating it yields CASSATRGETQYF.

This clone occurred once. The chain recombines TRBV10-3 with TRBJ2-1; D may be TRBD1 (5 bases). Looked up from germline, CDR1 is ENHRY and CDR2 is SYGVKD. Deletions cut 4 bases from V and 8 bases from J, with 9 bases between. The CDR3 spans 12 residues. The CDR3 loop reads CAISVPQDEQFF. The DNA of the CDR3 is TGTGCCATCAGTGTACCACAGGATGAGCAGTTCTTC.

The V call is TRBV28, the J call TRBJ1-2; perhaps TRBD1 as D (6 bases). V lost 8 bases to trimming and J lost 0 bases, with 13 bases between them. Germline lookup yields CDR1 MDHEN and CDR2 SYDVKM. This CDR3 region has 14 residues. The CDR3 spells CASETGQPNYGYTF. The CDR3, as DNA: TGTGCCAGCGAAACCGGACAGCCTAACTATGGCTACACCTTC.

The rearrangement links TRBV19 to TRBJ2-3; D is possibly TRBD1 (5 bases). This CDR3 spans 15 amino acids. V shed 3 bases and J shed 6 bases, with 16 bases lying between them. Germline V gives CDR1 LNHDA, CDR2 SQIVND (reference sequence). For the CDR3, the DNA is TGTGCCAGTAGTATTGGACCCAGGGAATCGGATACGCAGTATTTT. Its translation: CASSIGPRESDTQYF.

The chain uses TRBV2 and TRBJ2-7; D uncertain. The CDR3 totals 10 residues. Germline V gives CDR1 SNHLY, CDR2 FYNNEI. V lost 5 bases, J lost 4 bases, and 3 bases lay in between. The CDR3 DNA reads TGTGCCAGCAGTCAATACGAGCAGTACTTC. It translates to CASSQYEQYF.

The CDR3 DNA reads TGTGCCAGCAGTGAAGCATCTCCTTCCTCTCAGTATTTT. Protein: CASSEASPSSQYF. This chain uses TRBV6-1 with TRBJ2-3; D not certain. Germline values: CDR1 MNHNS, CDR2 SASEGT. The V end lost 0 bases, the J end lost 12 bases, and 13 bases lay between the germline ends. This CDR3 is built from 13 residues.

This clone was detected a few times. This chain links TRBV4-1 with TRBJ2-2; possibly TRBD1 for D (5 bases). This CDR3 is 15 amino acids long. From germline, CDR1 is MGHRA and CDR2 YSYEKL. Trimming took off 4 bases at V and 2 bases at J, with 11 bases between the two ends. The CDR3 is CASSRGQDNTGELFF. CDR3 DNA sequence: TGCGCCAGCAGCCGCGGACAAGATAACACCGGGGAGCTGTTTTTT.